These 6 T cell receptor beta chains originate from one sample sequenced in a study of blood T cell repertoires in COVID-19. Produced via immunoSEQ multiplex PCR; TCRdb's table is partial and in-frame only. Of around 230,000 clones listed, approximately 82% are singletons. The sequenced sample was peripheral blood. These TCRs come from a woman in her 70s with active or convalescent COVID-19.

V usage is TRBV7-3 and J usage is TRBJ2-1, with 13 bases lining up with TRBD2. CDR1 and CDR2 (germline): SGHTA, FQGTGA. The CDR3 consists of 13 residues. V was pared by 4 bases and J by 9 bases, with 0 bases of the junction left unmatched. The CDR3, as DNA: TGTGCCAGCAGCTGGACTAGCGGGGGTGAGCAGTTCTTC. Translated: CASSWTSGGEQFF.

The chain is built from TRBV28 and TRBJ2-5, with D maybe TRBD2 (7 bases). CDR1 and CDR2 (germline): MDHEN, SYDVKM. The CDR3 is made up of 17 amino acids. V was clipped by 11 bases and J by 2 bases, with 27 bases between them. CDR3: CAQWGASGAYSQETQYF. The CDR3 region has the DNA TGTGCCCAATGGGGGGCTAGCGGAGCCTACTCACAAGAGACCCAGTACTTC.

The chain links TRBV7-3 to TRBJ2-1; TRBD1 might be the D (6 bases). The V and J ends lost 5 bases and 9 bases respectively, with 14 bases between them. Per the germline V gene, CDR1 is SGHTA and CDR2 is FQGTGA. This CDR3 is built from 13 residues. DNA of the CDR3: TGTGCCAGCAGCACTACAGGGTGGAGTGAGCAGTTCTTC. As protein: CASSTTGWSEQFF.

V is TRBV7-8 and J is TRBJ2-5, with 14 bases matching TRBD2. The CDR3 covers 16 residues. The germline V gene encodes CDR1 SGHVS and CDR2 FQNEAQ. V was clipped by 3 bases and J by 3 bases; unmatched bases: 3. CDR3 residues: CASSLMGLAGEETQYF. In DNA form, the CDR3 reads TGTGCCAGCAGCTTGATGGGACTAGCGGGAGAAGAGACCCAGTACTTC.

The rearrangement uses TRBV19 and TRBJ2-1; TRBD2 is a possible D gene (6 bases). Germline lookup yields CDR1 LNHDA and CDR2 SQIVND (reference sequence). This CDR3 region has 14 residues. The germline V and J ends were trimmed by 5 bases and 3 bases, with 11 bases remaining between them. DNA for the CDR3: TGTGCCAGTAGTGAGGCGGGGTTCTACAATGAGCAGTTCTTC. It yields the protein CASSEAGFYNEQFF.

The V call is TRBV29-1, the J call TRBJ1-1, with D hard to call. Germline V gives CDR1 SQVTM, CDR2 ANQGSEA. V was shortened by 7 bases and J by 5 bases, with 8 bases between the two germline ends. The CDR3 totals 10 residues. The CDR3 sequence: CSAILTEAFF. CDR3 coding DNA: TGCAGCGCAATCTTGACTGAAGCTTTCTTT.